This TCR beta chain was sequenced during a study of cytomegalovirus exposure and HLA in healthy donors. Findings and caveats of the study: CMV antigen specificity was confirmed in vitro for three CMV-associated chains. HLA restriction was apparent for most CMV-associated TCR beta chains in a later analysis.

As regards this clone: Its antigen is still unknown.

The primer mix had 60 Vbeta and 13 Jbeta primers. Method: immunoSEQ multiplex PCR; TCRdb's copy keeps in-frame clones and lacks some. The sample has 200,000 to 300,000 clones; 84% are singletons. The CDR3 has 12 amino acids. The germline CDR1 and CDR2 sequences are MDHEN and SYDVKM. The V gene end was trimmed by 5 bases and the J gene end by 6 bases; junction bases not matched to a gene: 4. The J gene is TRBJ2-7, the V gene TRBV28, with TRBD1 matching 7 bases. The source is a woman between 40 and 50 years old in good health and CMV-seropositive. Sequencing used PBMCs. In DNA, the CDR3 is TGTGCCAGCAGTCAGAGGGACAGCGAGCAGTACTTC. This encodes CASSQRDSEQYF.